A selection of T cell receptor beta chains follows, all from one sample in a study of T cells in Graves' hyperthyroidism and ophthalmopathy. TCRdb redid the calling of the multiplex PCR reads with MiXCR, one entry per CDR3 protein. The table has roughly 570,000 distinct CDR3 sequences, just over 45% seen once; the top ten hold around 19%. Sequencing was carried out using peripheral blood or thyroid tissue (not recorded which). Receptor source: an adult woman with Graves' disease, either hyperthyroidism or ophthalmopathy (not recorded which). Each CDR3 is given with its conserved first and last residue. For some rows the clone size is stated as once, few or many, or as a class when expanded; others skip it.

V: TRBV20-1
J: TRBJ2-2
length: 18
size: many
CDR3: CSARDLWQGGSGTGELFF

V: TRBV30
J: TRBJ1-1
length: 13
size: few
CDR3: CAWSVQGDTEAFF

V: TRBV7-2
J: TRBJ2-6
length: 14
size: many
CDR3: CASSSRSGANVLTF

V: TRBV25-1
J: TRBJ1-2
length: 14
size: few
CDR3: CASSDYTANYGYTF

V: TRBV24-1
J: TRBJ2-5
length: 18
size: many
CDR3: CATSDPGLAGYHQETQYF

V: TRBV7-8
J: TRBJ2-2
length: 20
size: NA
CDR3: CASSFYICSARALPAGELFF

V: TRBV7-2
J: TRBJ1-5
length: 13
size: many
CDR3: CASSLGFGQPQHF

V: TRBV3-1
J: TRBJ2-2
length: 12
size: NA
CDR3: CASSHGTGELFF

V: TRBV10-3
J: TRBJ2-5
length: 12
size: few
CDR3: CAISETEETQYF

V: TRBV14
J: TRBJ1-5
length: 15
size: NA
CDR3: CASSPSRGYNQPQHF

V: TRBV2
J: TRBJ1-5
length: 13
size: NA
CDR3: CASSSTGRKPQHF

V: TRBV25-1
J: TRBJ2-5
length: 16
size: NA
CDR3: CACSARDTGNQETQYF

V: TRBV6-6
J: TRBJ1-1
length: 11
size: NA
CDR3: CASSFPDEAFF

V: TRBV2
J: TRBJ2-7
length: 10
size: NA
CDR3: CASRTGQQYF

V: TRBV7-9
J: TRBJ1-5
length: 16
size: few
CDR3: CASSLSGTGVGQPQHF

V: TRBV20-1
J: TRBJ2-2
length: 14
size: many
CDR3: CSALQGAMGGELFF

V: TRBV20-1
J: TRBJ1-1
length: 13
size: many
CDR3: CSARSGGFSEAFF

V: TRBV2
J: TRBJ1-2
length: 14
size: many
CDR3: CASRGQQLNYGYTF

V: TRBV9
J: TRBJ1-5
length: 14
size: once
CDR3: CASSSPPVGQSQHF

V: TRBV5-8
J: TRBJ1-1
length: 15
size: many
CDR3: CASSSRTGGNTEAFF

V: TRBV7-9
J: TRBJ2-5
length: 13
size: many
CDR3: CASSPTGSETQYF

V: TRBV5-1
J: TRBJ2-7
length: 15
size: many
CDR3: CASSLRPGTSYEQYF

V: TRBV29-1
J: TRBJ1-4
length: 13
size: many
CDR3: CSGLDRGREKLFF

V: TRBV19
J: TRBJ1-5
length: 12
size: few
CDR3: CASSRAAQPQHF

V: TRBV5-8
J: TRBJ2-7
length: 15
size: many
CDR3: CASSSPGLGVYEQYF

V: TRBV7-9
J: TRBJ2-7
length: 14
size: NA
CDR3: CASTPPGQGSEQYF